One sample yielded the 13 T cell receptor beta chains listed below, sequenced in a study of blood T cell repertoires in COVID-19. TCRdb's copy holds only in-frame clones and misses some; the assay was immunoSEQ multiplex PCR. The table includes about 310,000 clones, around 86% detected once. Sequencing was carried out using peripheral blood. Receptor source: a man over 45 with active or convalescent COVID-19.

The chain has TRBV6-5 and TRBJ2-1; 8 bases fit TRBD1. Germline assignment: CDR1 MNHEY and CDR2 SVGAGI. With V trimmed by 7 bases and J by 5 bases, 7 bases remained unmatched. The CDR3 covers 14 residues. The DNA for the CDR3 is TGTGCCAGCATTTGGACAGGGTTAAACAATGAGCAGTTCTTC. This gives the protein CASIWTGLNNEQFF.

This clone was picked up one time. The chain carries TRBV4-2 and TRBJ1-6, with no clear D. V was trimmed by 2 bases and J by 8 bases, leaving 4 bases between them. Germline V CDR1 and CDR2: LGHNA, YNFKEQ. This CDR3 has 12 residues. CDR3 DNA sequence: TGTGCCAGCAGCCAACAGGATTCACCCCTCCACTTT. Encoded protein: CASSQQDSPLHF.

This clone has only a few counts. The chain carries TRBV14 and TRBJ1-1; 7 nucleotides match TRBD1. The CDR3 loop spans 13 amino acids. V lost 5 bases to trimming and J lost 3 bases; unmatched junction nucleotides: 3. Germline V lookup: CDR1 SGHDN, CDR2 FVKESK. CDR3 sequence: CASSTQGYTEAFF. CDR3 DNA sequence: TGTGCCAGCAGCACACAGGGGTACACTGAAGCTTTCTTT.

In its sample, this clone was seen a few times. The CDR3 DNA follows: TGTGCCAGCAGTTACATCGGAGCCCGGGCTGAAGCTTTCTTT. Its protein is CASSYIGARAEAFF. This chain uses TRBV6-6 with TRBJ1-1, with D unresolved. V lost 2 bases and J lost 6, with 13 bases in between. This CDR3 is built from 14 residues. Germline CDR1 reads MNHNY; CDR2 reads SVGAGI (reference sequence).

This clone was detected only a few times. The chain uses TRBV6-5 and TRBJ1-1, with D possibly being TRBD1 (5 bases). With 6 bases removed from V and 5 bases from J, the gap between germline ends came to 16 bases. CDR1 and CDR2 from the germline V gene are MNHEY and SVGAGI. This CDR3 comprises 14 residues. The CDR3 DNA is TGTGCCAGCAGGGGGCGAGGATCGAAGACTGAAGCTTTCTTT. Amino acid sequence: CASRGRGSKTEAFF.

The chain recombines TRBV29-1 with TRBJ2-3, with D possibly TRBD1 on 6 matching bases. The germline gives CDR1 SQVTM, CDR2 ANQGSEA. The CDR3 consists of 15 residues. V was pared by 6 bases and J by 1 base, with 17 bases between. The CDR3 loop is CSVQRLGQRTDTQYF. The CDR3 DNA follows: TGCAGCGTCCAGCGCTTAGGACAGCGCACAGATACGCAGTATTTT.

The V and J genes are TRBV4-3 and TRBJ1-3, with D possibly being TRBD1 (5 bases). The CDR3 is 15 amino acids. Trimming cost V 1 base and J 4 bases, with 11 bases left between them. The germline gives CDR1 LGHNA, CDR2 YSLEER. The CDR3 DNA reads TGCGCCAGCAGCCAAGTTTACGGGGGGGGAAACACCATATATTTT. Protein sequence: CASSQVYGGGNTIYF.

This clone was counted once. The J gene is TRBJ1-4, the V gene TRBV6-5; D might be TRBD1 (5 bases). V dropped 4 bases and J dropped 4 bases, with 16 bases sitting between them. Per germline, CDR1 MNHEY and CDR2 SVGAGI. The CDR3 has 16 residues. CDR3 coding DNA: TGTGCCAGCAGTTCTCACGGGGGGGGTATTAATGAAAAACTGTTTTTT. Amino acid sequence: CASSSHGGGINEKLFF.

The chain joins TRBV10-2 to TRBJ1-6; TRBD1 is a possible D gene (5 bases). The CDR3 runs to 14 residues. V lost 0 bases and J 10 bases, leaving 10 bases between the germline ends. CDR1 is WSHSY, CDR2 SAAADI, per germline. CDR3 in DNA: TGCGCCAGCAGTGAGTCCGCAGGGAACTCACCCCTCCACTTT. Protein product: CASSESAGNSPLHF.

The chain links TRBV29-1 to TRBJ1-2, with D possibly being TRBD1 (6 bases). Germline CDR1 SQVTM, CDR2 ANQGSEA. Trimming shortened V by 5 bases and J by 1 base, and 11 bases separated the two germline ends. The CDR3 loop spans 13 amino acids. The CDR3 DNA reads as TGCAGCGTTCAGACAGGTCTTAACTATGGCTACACCTTC. This sequence encodes CSVQTGLNYGYTF.

The chain links TRBV11-2 to TRBJ1-1, with no clear D. The germline V gene encodes CDR1 SGHAT and CDR2 FQNNGV. The CDR3 extends over 14 amino acids. V gave up 1 base and J gave up 2 bases, with 8 bases separating them. CDR3 sequence (DNA): TGTGCCAGCAGCTTAGGTTCCAGTAACACTGAAGCTTTCTTT. This translates into CASSLGSSNTEAFF.

The chain employs TRBV2 and TRBJ2-7, with 8 bases lining up with TRBD1. The CDR3 consists of 16 residues. After removal of 0 bases from V and 3 bases from J, the junction contained 7 bases not matched to a gene. Germline-derived CDR1 and CDR2 are SNHLY and FYNNEI. The CDR3 protein is CASSEARYRGNYEQYF. The CDR3 bases are TGTGCCAGCAGTGAAGCGCGTTACAGGGGGAACTACGAGCAGTACTTC.

J is TRBJ2-5 and V is TRBV5-6, with D possibly being TRBD1 (5 bases). Germline assignment: CDR1 SGHDT and CDR2 YYEEEE. With 2 bases removed from V and 4 bases from J, the gap between germline ends came to 18 bases. The CDR3 is made up of 16 amino acids. The CDR3 region has the DNA TGTGCCAGCAGCTTAGCTACAGGTCCCGGCGGAGAGACCCAGTACTTC. This codes for CASSLATGPGGETQYF. The full variable domain, rest sourced from reference TRBV5-6 and TRBJ2-5, is DAGVTQSPTHLIKTRGQQVTLRCSPKSGHDTVSWYQQALGQGPQFIFQYYEEEERQRGNFPDRFSGHQFPNYSSELNVNALLLGDSALYLCASSLATGPGGETQYFGPGTRLLVL.